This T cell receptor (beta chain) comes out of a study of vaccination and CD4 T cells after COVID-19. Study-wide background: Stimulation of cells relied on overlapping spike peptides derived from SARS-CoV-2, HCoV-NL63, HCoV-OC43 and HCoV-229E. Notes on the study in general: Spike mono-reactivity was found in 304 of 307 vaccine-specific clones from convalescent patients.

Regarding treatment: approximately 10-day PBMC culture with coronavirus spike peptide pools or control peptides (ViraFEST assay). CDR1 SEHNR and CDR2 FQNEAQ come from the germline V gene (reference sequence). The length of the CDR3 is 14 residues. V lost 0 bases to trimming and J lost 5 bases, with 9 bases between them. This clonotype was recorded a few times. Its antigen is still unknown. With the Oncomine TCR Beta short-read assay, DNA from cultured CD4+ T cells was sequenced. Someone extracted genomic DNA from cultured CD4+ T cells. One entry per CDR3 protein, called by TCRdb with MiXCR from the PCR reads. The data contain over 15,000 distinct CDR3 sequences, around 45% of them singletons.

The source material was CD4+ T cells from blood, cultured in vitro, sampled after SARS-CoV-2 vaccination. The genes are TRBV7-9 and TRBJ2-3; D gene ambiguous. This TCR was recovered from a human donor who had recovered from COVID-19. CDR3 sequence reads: CASSLAYIGDTQYF. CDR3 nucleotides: TGTGCCAGCAGCTTAGCGTACATAGGAGATACGCAGTATTTT.